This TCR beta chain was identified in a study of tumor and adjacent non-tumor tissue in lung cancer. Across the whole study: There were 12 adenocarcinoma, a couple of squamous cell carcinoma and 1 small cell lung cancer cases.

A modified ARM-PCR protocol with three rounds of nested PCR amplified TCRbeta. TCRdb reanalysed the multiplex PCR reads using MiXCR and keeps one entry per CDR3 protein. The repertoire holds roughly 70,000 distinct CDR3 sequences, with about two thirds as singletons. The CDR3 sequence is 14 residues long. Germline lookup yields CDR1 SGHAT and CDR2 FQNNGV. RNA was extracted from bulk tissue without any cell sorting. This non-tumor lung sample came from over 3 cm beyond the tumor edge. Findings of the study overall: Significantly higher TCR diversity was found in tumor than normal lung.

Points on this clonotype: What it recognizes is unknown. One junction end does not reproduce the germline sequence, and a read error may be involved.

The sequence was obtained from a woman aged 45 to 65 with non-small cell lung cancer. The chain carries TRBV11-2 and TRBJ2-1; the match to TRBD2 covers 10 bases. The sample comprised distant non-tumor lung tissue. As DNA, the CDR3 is TGTGCCAGCAGCATAGATCCTAGCGGGAGAACTCCGGTATTC. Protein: CASSIDPSGRTPVF.